Listed here are 7 T cell receptor beta chains from one sample, sequenced in a study of CD8+ T cells in alopecia areata. Investigators isolated RNA and reverse transcribed it into cDNA to act as the sequencing template. Sequenced by immunoSEQ multiplex PCR; TCRdb stores in-frame clones only, minus some. Among 100,000 to 150,000 clones listed, roughly two thirds were seen once. The sequenced sample was CD4+ T cells sorted from blood. Receptors originate from a human donor in good health.

V and J are TRBV29-1 and TRBJ1-2; no reliable D call. V shed 6 bases and J shed 9 bases, with 14 bases lying between them. The CDR3 extends over 11 amino acids. CDR1 and CDR2 from the germline V gene are SQVTM and ANQGSEA. The CDR3, as DNA: TGCAGCGTGCGGGAAGGTGGAAGCTACACCTTC. Its translation is CSVREGGSYTF. Drawing the rest from reference TRBV29-1 and TRBJ1-2, the complete variable domain is SAVISQKPSRDICQRGTSLTIQCQVDSQVTMMFWYRQQPGQSLTLIATANQGSEATYESGFVIDKFPISRPNLTFSTLTVSNMSPEDSSIYLCSVREGGSYTFGSGTRLTVV.

The chain combines TRBV27 with TRBJ1-6; D may be TRBD1 (6 bases). The CDR3 length is 17 residues. Germline V gives CDR1 MNHEY, CDR2 SMNVEV (reference sequence). Trimming stripped 3 bases from V and 10 bases from J, with 22 bases between. The CDR3 bases are TGTGCCAGCAGTTTGCGAATGGGGGGCGAGGCAAGCTCACCCCTCCACTTT. As protein: CASSLRMGGEASSPLHF.

The gene calls are TRBV5-1 and TRBJ1-2; 7 nucleotides agree with TRBD1. The germline CDR1 and CDR2 sequences are SGHRS and YFSETQ. The CDR3 consists of 15 residues. Trimming removed 4 bases from V and 1 base from J; junction bases left unmatched: 7. CDR3 sequence reads: CASSTGTVLNYGYTF. CDR3 DNA sequence: TGCGCCAGCAGCACCGGGACAGTACTTAACTATGGCTACACCTTC.

The J gene is TRBJ2-1, the V gene TRBV30, with no clear D. This CDR3 is 12 amino acids long. In germline, CDR1 is GTSNPN, CDR2 SVGIG (reference sequence). The V end was cut by 3 bases, the J end by 4 bases, with 7 bases between. Here the CDR3 DNA reads TGTGCCTGGAGGCCAGGATACAATGAGCAGTTCTTC. Translated: CAWRPGYNEQFF.

This clone was recorded a few times. V usage is TRBV15 and J usage is TRBJ2-7, with D possibly TRBD2 on 7 matching bases. In germline, CDR1 is LNHNV, CDR2 YYDKDF (reference sequence). The CDR3 extends over 16 amino acids. The V end lost 0 bases, the J end lost 4 bases, and 16 bases lay between the germline ends. CDR3 DNA sequence: TGTGCCACCAGCAGAGATAGGGGGGGGACCATGTACGAGCAGTACTTC. This codes for CATSRDRGGTMYEQYF.

This clone has just a few counts. This CDR3 is CASSPDGGQGDTQYF. The CDR3 bases are TGCGCCAGCAGCCCAGATGGGGGGCAGGGAGATACGCAGTATTTT. V is TRBV4-1 and J is TRBJ2-3, with D tentatively TRBD1 or TRBD2 (6 bases each). The CDR3 length is 15 residues. V was cut by 4 bases and J by 5 bases, with 16 bases left in between. The V gene's germline CDR1 is MGHRA and CDR2 YSYEKL.

On this clone itself: The junction differs from germline at one of its ends, possibly a read error. CDR3 amino acids: CAWNTGYLTPTW. The CDR3 nucleotides are TGTGCCTGGAACACAGGGTATTTGACCCCCACCTGG. The chain has TRBV30 and TRBJ2-7; TRBD1 might be the D (6 bases). The CDR3 is made up of 12 amino acids. Germline CDR1 GTSNPN, CDR2 SVGIG (reference sequence).